This T cell receptor (beta chain) was sequenced during a study of T-cell memory formation after mild COVID-19. Broader study findings: CD4+ bias marked clones expanding day 15 to 37, unlike balanced contracting clones.

There are a few counts of this clonotype. Its antigen is as yet unknown. TCRdb passed the 5' RACE reads through MiXCR, listing each CDR3 protein once. The data contain around 300,000 distinct CDR3 sequences, 14% of them singletons. This clonotype was obtained from a man between 18 and 29 years old who had mild COVID-19 (a few samples of this study predate the infection). Cell type and time point are not known. The sequenced material came from PBMCs or a T cell subset sorted from them (not recorded which).

The DNA of the CDR3 is TGTGCCAGCAGTTACCAGGCGGCCGCTGAGCAGTTCTTC. Its translation is CASSYQAAAEQFF. This chain connects TRBV6-2 or TRBV6-3 to TRBJ2-1; D remains unclear. V was trimmed by 2 bases and J by 9 bases, leaving 11 bases between them. The germline CDR1 and CDR2 sequences are MNHEY and SVGEGT. This CDR3 has 13 amino acids.